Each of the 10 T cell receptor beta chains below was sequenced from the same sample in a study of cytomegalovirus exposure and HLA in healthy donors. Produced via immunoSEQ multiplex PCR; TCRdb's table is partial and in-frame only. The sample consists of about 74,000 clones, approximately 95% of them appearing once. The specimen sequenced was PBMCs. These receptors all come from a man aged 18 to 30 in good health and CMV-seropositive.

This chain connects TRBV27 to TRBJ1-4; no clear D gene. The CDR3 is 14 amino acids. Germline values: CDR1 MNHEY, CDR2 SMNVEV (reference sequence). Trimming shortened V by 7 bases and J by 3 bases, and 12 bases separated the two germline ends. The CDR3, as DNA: TGTGCCAGCAAGTCATCTTCGGCTAATGAAAAACTGTTTTTT. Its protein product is CASKSSSANEKLFF.

The CDR3 is CASSFNSGGDAGNTIYF. For the CDR3, the DNA is TGCGCCAGCAGCTTCAACAGTGGCGGGGACGCTGGAAACACCATATATTTT. The genes are TRBV5-1 and TRBJ1-3, with a weak D call TRBD1 (5 bases). Per the germline V gene, CDR1 is SGHRS and CDR2 is YFSETQ. The CDR3 contains 17 residues. V lost 2 bases to trimming and J lost 2 bases, with 17 bases between them.

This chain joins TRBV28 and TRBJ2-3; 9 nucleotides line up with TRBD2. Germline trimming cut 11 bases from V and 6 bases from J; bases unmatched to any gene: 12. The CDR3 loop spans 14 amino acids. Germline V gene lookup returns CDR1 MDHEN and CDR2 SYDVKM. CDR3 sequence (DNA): TGTGCCCACTCTAGCGGGACTGGCCAGGATACGCAGTATTTT. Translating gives CAHSSGTGQDTQYF.

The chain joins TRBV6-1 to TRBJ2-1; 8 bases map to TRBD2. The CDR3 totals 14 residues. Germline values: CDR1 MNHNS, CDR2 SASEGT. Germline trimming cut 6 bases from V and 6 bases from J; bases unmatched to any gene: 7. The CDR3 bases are TGTGCCAGCAGGCCGGGAGGGCCAATCAATGAGCAGTTCTTC. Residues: CASRPGGPINEQFF.

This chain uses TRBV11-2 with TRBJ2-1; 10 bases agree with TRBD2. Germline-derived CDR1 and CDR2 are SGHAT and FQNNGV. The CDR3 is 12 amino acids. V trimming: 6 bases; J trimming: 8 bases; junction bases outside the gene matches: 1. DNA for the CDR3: TGTGCCAGCAGAGCGGGAGGGGATGAGCAGTTCTTC. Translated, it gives CASRAGGDEQFF.

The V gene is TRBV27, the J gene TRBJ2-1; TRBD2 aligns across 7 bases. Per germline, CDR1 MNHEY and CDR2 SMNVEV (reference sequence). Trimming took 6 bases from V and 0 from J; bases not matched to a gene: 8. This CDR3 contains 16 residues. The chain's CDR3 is CASSWLGGSSYNEQFF. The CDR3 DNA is TGTGCCAGCAGCTGGTTGGGGGGGTCCTCCTACAATGAGCAGTTCTTC.

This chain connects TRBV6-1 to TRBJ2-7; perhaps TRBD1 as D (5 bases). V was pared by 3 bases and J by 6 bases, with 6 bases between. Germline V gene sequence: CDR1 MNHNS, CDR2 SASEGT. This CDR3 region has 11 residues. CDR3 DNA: TGTGCCAGCAGTGACAGGGTCGAGCAGTACTTC. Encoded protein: CASSDRVEQYF.

CDR3 amino acids: CASSSVGTRDEQFF. CDR3 sequence (DNA): TGTGCCAGCAGCTCCGTAGGGACTAGAGATGAGCAGTTCTTC. The V gene is TRBV11-2, the J gene TRBJ2-1; 8 nucleotides align to TRBD2. V shed 4 bases and J 8 bases; nucleotides not matched to a gene: 7. The CDR3 contains 14 residues. Germline lookup yields CDR1 SGHAT and CDR2 FQNNGV. The whole variable domain, filled in from reference TRBV11-2 and TRBJ2-1, reads EAGVAQSPRYKIIEKRQSVAFWCNPISGHATLYWYQQILGQGPKLLIQFQNNGVVDDSQLPKDRFSAERLKGVDSTLKIQPAKLEDSAVYLCASSSVGTRDEQFFGPGTRLTVL.

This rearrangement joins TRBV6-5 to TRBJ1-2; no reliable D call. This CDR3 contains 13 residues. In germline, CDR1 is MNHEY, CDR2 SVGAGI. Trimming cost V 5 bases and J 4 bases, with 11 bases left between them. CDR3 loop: CASSPSWSYGYTF. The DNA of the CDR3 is TGTGCCAGCAGTCCTTCCTGGAGCTATGGCTACACCTTC.

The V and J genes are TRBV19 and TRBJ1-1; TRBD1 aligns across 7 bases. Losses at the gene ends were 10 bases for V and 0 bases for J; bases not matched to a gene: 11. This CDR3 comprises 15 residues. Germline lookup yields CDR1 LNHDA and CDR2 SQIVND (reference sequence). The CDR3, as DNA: TGTGCCACCAAGGGACAGCCTTCCATGAACACTGAAGCTTTCTTT. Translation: CATKGQPSMNTEAFF.